This T cell receptor beta chain was sequenced in a study of OX40 agonist ivuxolimab in advanced cancers. Study background: The patients' treatment was ivuxolimab, an agonistic anti-OX40 (CD134) antibody.

Germline assignment: CDR1 SGDLS and CDR2 YYNGEE. The CDR3 totals 13 residues. The V end lost 0 bases, the J end lost 5 bases, and 6 bases lay between the germline ends. A word on this clone: Additional DNA sequences in this sample encode the identical CDR3.

Only in-frame clones appear in the TCRdb table, and some are missing; sequencing was by immunoSEQ multiplex PCR. The sample has about 42,000 clones, around nine tenths seen once. The TCR comes from an adult with an advanced solid tumor such as melanoma, head and neck, liver or kidney cancer. The rearrangement uses TRBV9 and TRBJ2-1; D is uncertain. Here the sequenced sample was CD4+ or CD8+ T cells sorted from blood, taken in a trial of the OX40 agonist ivuxolimab. CDR3 bases: TGTGCCAGCAGCGTAGGATCCCACAATGAGCAGTTCTTC. It codes for CASSVGSHNEQFF.